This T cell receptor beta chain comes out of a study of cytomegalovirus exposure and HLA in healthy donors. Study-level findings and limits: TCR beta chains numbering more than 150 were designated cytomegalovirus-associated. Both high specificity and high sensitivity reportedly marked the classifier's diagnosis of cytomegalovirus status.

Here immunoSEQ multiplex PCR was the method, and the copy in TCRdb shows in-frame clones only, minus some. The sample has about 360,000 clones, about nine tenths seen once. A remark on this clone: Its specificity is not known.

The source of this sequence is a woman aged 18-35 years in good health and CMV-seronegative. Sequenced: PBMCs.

CDR3 in amino acids: CASSAGQGRNTEAFF. The CDR3 nucleotides are TGTGCCAGCTCAGCGGGACAGGGAAGGAACACTGAAGCTTTCTTT. The chain is built from TRBV18 and TRBJ1-1; 9 bases align to TRBD1. V was clipped by 5 bases and J by 1 base; unmatched bases: 5. This CDR3 comprises 15 residues. Per germline, CDR1 KGHSH and CDR2 LQKENI.